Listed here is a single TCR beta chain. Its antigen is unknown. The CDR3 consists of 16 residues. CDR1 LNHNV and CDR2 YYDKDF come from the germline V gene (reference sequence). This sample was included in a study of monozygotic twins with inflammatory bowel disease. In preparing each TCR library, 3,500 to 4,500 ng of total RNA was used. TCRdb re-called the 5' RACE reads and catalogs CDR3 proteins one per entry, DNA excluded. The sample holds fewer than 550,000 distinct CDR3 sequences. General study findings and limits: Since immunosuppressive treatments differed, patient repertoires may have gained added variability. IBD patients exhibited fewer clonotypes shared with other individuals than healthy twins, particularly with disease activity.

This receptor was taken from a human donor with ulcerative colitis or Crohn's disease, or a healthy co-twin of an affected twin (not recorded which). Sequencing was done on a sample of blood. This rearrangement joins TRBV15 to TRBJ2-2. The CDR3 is CATSRDLGRATGELFF.